This T cell receptor (beta chain) comes out of a study of tumor-infiltrating lymphocytes in primary liver carcinoma (dated by TCRdb to about 2017). Some background on the complete study: Of the five patients (three men and two women, aged 30 to 69 years), four had hepatocellular carcinoma and one had combined HCC and intrahepatic cholangiocarcinoma. The five patients had tumors staged T1-T3 N0M0, with maximum diameters ranging from about 4 to 11 cm. Samples yielded roughly 3.65 to 7.5 million productive TCRbeta reads; read depth did not differ significantly between tissue types. Across five regions of each liver tumor, along with adjacent normal tissue and blood, the study brought together TCRbeta repertoire sequencing, expression microarrays and whole-exome sequencing. A total of roughly 35 specimens from 5 patients went through TCRbeta repertoire sequencing, namely 25 tumor regions, 5 adjacent noncancerous liver tissues and 5 peripheral blood samples. The 20 to 25 tumor region samples were profiled with Agilent mRNA microarrays so that TCRbeta repertoire diversity could be related to the local molecular phenotype. Technical replicate repertoires showed high reproducibility, with mean shared-clone rates approximately 0.9 and correlation coefficients above 0.95.

Using a constant-region primer and ProtoScript II reverse transcriptase, TCRbeta-specific cDNA was reverse-transcribed from roughly 460 ng total RNA. Construction of the TCRbeta libraries relied on three nested rounds of multiplex PCR, following a slightly modified ARM-PCR procedure. Multiplex TRBV1-TRBV30 forward primers and a Cbeta reverse primer were used in the first two PCR rounds, each of which was run for approximately 9 cycles. Sample barcodes and Illumina adapters were added in a final 25-cycle PCR with Deep VentR polymerase. Before sequencing, amplicons of 200-500 bp were purified from gel using a QIAquick gel extraction kit. TCRbeta amplicons were sequenced on an Illumina HiSeq 2500 with 250-bp paired-end reads. In the authors' own workflow: To recover full CDR3 sequences, reads were quality-trimmed using Trimmomatic v0.33 and paired reads were then merged using FLASH v1.2.11. MiGEC v1.2.1b assigned V, D and J germline segments to the rearranged TCRbeta sequences. Clonotype statistics and Shannon-Wiener diversity indices were computed with VDJtools v1.0.0. To reduce sampling bias, subsequent analyses other than the diversity analysis used only the 250 most abundant clonotypes in each sample. TCRdb's own reprocessing of the public reads used fastp at Q25 and MiXCR and kept productive beta chains. Entries are consolidated by CDR3 protein sequence, retaining the most common genes and DNA. TCRdb's processing, not the study's, gives the V and J calls here. The sample table records fewer than 75,000 distinct CDR3 sequences; about 65% of these occur just once. Together, the top ten hold roughly 40% of the sample.

On the study overall, not on this receptor specifically: Repertoire overlap was higher between tumor regions (mean around 36%) than tumor-adjacent (17%) or tumor-blood (roughly 14%) pairs, consistent with antigen-driven expansion. Since the samples were bulk and unsorted, there was no way to compare CD4+ and CD8+ T cell repertoires. The top 250 clones accounted for a significantly greater share of the repertoire in tumors than in blood (p = 0.039). Because sequencing covered only the TCR beta chain and unpaired alpha chains were not captured, true repertoire diversity is likely underestimated. Only a few patients were included in the study, and the authors note that the findings should be validated in a larger study. Just about 7-25% of top clones turned up in all five regions of a tumor, which suggests spatial heterogeneity among tumor-infiltrating T cells.

Without any cell sorting, total RNA and DNA were extracted together from approximately 20-30 mg of bulk tissue using the AllPrep DNA/RNA mini kit. About 5 patients with histopathologically diagnosed primary liver carcinoma underwent surgical resection in China between November 2015 and early 2016. At the time of sampling, the patients were treatment-naive and had chronic HBV infection. Five spatially separated regions were sampled per tumor: superior, inferior, left-lateral and right-lateral poles, plus the tumor centre. According to histology, viable tumor cells made up more than 75% of every tumor sample. Pieces of fresh tumor and adjacent tissue were cut in half, with one half kept in RNAlater at -80 degrees C and the other half sent for histology. CDR1 and CDR2 were assigned from the germline V gene as LGHNA and YSLEER. The CDR3 runs 12 residues from the cysteine to the phenylalanine. Here the CDR3 DNA is all that survives: 36 bases in frame from base 1.

As concerns this clonotype: There is no known antigen for this receptor. The junction departs from germline at one end; a sequencing error may be responsible.

This TCR was recovered from a man between 35 and 55 years old with primary liver carcinoma and hepatitis B virus infection. In this chain, TRBV4-3 is recombined with TRBJ2-3, with no reliable assignment of the D segment. The source material was liver tumor tissue from sampling region 4. This specimen's cell subset or site label, per the study, means: tumor region T4, right-lateral pole. The CDR3: CASSHEADTQYF. The nucleotide sequence is TGCGCCAGTAGCCATGAGGCCGATACACAGTATTTT.